This T cell receptor beta chain comes out of a study of beta chain features in type 1 diabetes. Whole-study context: Investigators examined approximately 100,000,000 sorted cells across all samples.

The V end lost 1 base, the J end lost 0 bases, and 5 bases lay between the germline ends. The CDR3 has 14 amino acids. From germline, CDR1 is SGHNT and CDR2 YENEEA. Expressed TCRB transcripts were sequenced after all isolated RNA was converted to cDNA. Only in-frame clones appear in the TCRdb table, and some are missing; sequencing was by immunoSEQ multiplex PCR. The sample carries roughly 300,000 clones, less than 15% recorded once. The origin of this receptor is a man aged 25-45 years in good health. Sequenced input: central memory CD4+ T cells from blood. The rearrangement joins TRBV11-3 to TRBJ2-3; a possible D gene is TRBD2 (5 bases). The CDR3 DNA follows: TGTGCCAGCAGCTTAGGGACTAGCACAGATACGCAGTATTTT. Translated, it gives CASSLGTSTDTQYF.